The clone carrying this T cell receptor (beta chain) was found a few times. Antigen specificity is unknown. Unique molecular identifiers were carried by the TCR beta cDNA libraries. TCRdb fed the PCR reads into MiXCR, producing one record per CDR3 protein. The sample lists about 160,000 distinct CDR3 sequences; around 36% were seen once. The sample comes from a study of post-analysis software for immune sequencing data. About the research overall: Courses of disease covered relapsing-remitting, secondary progressive and progressive-relapsing multiple sclerosis.

The germline V gene encodes CDR1 KGHDR and CDR2 SFDVKD. CDR3 length equals 12 residues. The V end lost 6 bases, the J end lost 3 bases, and 5 bases lay between the germline ends. Points from the study as a whole: The normalized Chao1 diversity of multiple sclerosis patients was significantly lower than that of controls. Five TRBV segments, including TRBV5-6, TRBV5-1 and TRBV20-1, were more frequent in patients than controls.

Here the sequenced sample was blood, taken after autologous hematopoietic stem cell transplantation. The chain links TRBV24-1 to TRBJ1-5, with D unresolved. This receptor was taken from a girl aged 10 to 17 with multiple sclerosis. The CDR3 reads CATSLDNQPQHF. The CDR3 DNA reads TGTGCCACCAGTCTCGACAATCAGCCCCAGCATTTT.